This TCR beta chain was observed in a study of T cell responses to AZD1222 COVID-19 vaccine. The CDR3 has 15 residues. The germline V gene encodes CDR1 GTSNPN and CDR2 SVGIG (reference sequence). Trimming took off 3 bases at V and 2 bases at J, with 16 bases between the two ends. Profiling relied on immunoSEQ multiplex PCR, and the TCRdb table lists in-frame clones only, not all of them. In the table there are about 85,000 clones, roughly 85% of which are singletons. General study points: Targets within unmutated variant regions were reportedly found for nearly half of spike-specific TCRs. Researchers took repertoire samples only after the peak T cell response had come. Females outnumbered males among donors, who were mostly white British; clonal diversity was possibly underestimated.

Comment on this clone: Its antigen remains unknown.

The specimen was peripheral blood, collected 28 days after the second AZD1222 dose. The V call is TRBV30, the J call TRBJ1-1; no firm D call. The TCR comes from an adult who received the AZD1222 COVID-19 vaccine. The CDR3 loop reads CAWSPLRVGNTEAFF. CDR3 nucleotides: TGTGCCTGGAGCCCACTGCGTGTTGGAAACACTGAAGCTTTCTTT.